Following are 12 T cell receptor beta chains from one sample sequenced in a study of blood T cell repertoires in COVID-19. Profiling relied on immunoSEQ multiplex PCR, and the TCRdb table lists in-frame clones only, not all of them. This sample yields tens of thousands of clones, of which approximately 80% are seen a single time; about 2.5% belongs to the top ten. The sequencing sample was made of peripheral blood. These receptors came from a man older than 75 with active or convalescent COVID-19.

The chain uses TRBV2 and TRBJ2-5; maybe TRBD2 (5 bases). Trimming stripped 7 bases from V and 8 bases from J, with 17 bases between. The CDR3 runs 13 residues. Germline loops: CDR1 SNHLY, CDR2 FYNNEI. For the CDR3, the DNA is TGTGCCAGCACCGATAGCGCCCGGGGAACCCAGTACTTC. Translation gives CASTDSARGTQYF. Looking up the rest from reference TRBV2 and TRBJ2-5 gives the full variable domain: EPEVTQTPSHQVTQMGQEVILRCVPISNHLYFYWYRQILGQKVEFLVSFYNNEISEKSEIFDDQFSVERPDGSNFTLKIRSTKLEDSAMYFCASTDSARGTQYFGPGTRLLVL.

CDR3 in amino acids: CASSAYPGRGSGNTIYF. In nucleotides, the CDR3 is TGTGCCAGCAGCGCGTACCCGGGCAGGGGGAGTGGAAACACCATATATTTT. This chain joins TRBV7-9 and TRBJ1-3; TRBD1 matches 7 bases. V trimming: 5 bases; J trimming: 3 bases; junction bases outside the gene matches: 13. CDR1 and CDR2 (germline): SEHNR, FQNEAQ (reference sequence). This CDR3 spans 17 amino acids.

The count of this clone is one. The CDR3 DNA reads TGTGCCAGCAGTTACTCTACTTCCAGGACTGGAAACACCATATATTTT. The encoded protein is CASSYSTSRTGNTIYF. The chain recombines TRBV6-2 or TRBV6-3 with TRBJ1-3; D remains unclear. CDR3 size: 16 residues. The germline V gene has CDR1 MNHEY and CDR2 SVGEGT. V dropped 0 bases and J dropped 2 bases, with 11 bases sitting between them.

V gene TRBV5-4 combines with J gene TRBJ1-2; 7 bases match TRBD1. Trimming removed 3 bases from V and 2 bases from J; junction bases left unmatched: 4. Germline lookup yields CDR1 SGHNT and CDR2 YYREEE (reference sequence). The CDR3 extends over 14 amino acids. The CDR3 reads CASSWNRGNYGYTF. CDR3 nucleotide sequence: TGTGCCAGCAGCTGGAACAGGGGAAACTATGGCTACACCTTC.

The J gene is TRBJ2-3, the V gene TRBV27, with 9 positions matching TRBD1. The CDR3 spans 16 residues. The trim removed 6 bases at V and 5 bases at J, leaving 12 bases unmatched. Germline values: CDR1 MNHEY, CDR2 SMNVEV (reference sequence). The CDR3 bases are TGTGCCAGCAGGCCGGGACAGGGAAGAGAAGGAGATACGCAGTATTTT. Encoded protein: CASRPGQGREGDTQYF.

This clone was seen once. The chain couples TRBV27 to TRBJ1-4, with a weak D call TRBD1 (5 bases). The CDR3 loop spans 15 amino acids. Trimming cost V 5 bases and J 8 bases, with 18 bases left between them. CDR1 is MNHEY and CDR2 is SMNVEV in the germline V gene (reference sequence). The CDR3 coding sequence is TGTGCCAGCAGTCCATCATCAGGGCTCCGGGAAAAACTGTTTTTT. Translated, it gives CASSPSSGLREKLFF.

V usage is TRBV6-2 or TRBV6-3 and J usage is TRBJ2-7; 7 bases match TRBD2. There are 15 residues in the CDR3. Germline CDR1 is MNHEY and CDR2 is SVGEGT. V trimming: 6 bases; J trimming: 3 bases; junction bases outside the gene matches: 11. CDR3 DNA sequence: TGTGCCAGCAGCCTAAGCGGGAATCGGCGCTACGAGCAGTACTTC. As protein: CASSLSGNRRYEQYF.

The chain has TRBV4-3 and TRBJ1-3, with a tentative D call TRBD1 (5 bases). Germline V gene data show CDR1 as LGHNA and CDR2 as YSLEER. The V end was cut by 0 bases, the J end by 0 bases, with 12 bases between. The CDR3 loop spans 17 amino acids. The CDR3 DNA is TGCGCCAGCAGCCAAGATCGGGGGGGAAACTCTGGAAACACCATATATTTT. Protein product: CASSQDRGGNSGNTIYF.

The gene calls are TRBV6-5 and TRBJ1-6; a possible D gene is TRBD1 (5 bases). There are 14 residues in the CDR3. The V gene lost 2 bases and the J gene lost 6 bases, with 8 bases spanning the gap. Germline CDR1 MNHEY, CDR2 SVGAGI. CDR3: CASSYRGFNSPLHF. CDR3 nucleotide sequence: TGTGCCAGCAGTTACAGGGGATTTAATTCACCCCTCCACTTT.

The V gene is TRBV5-4, the J gene TRBJ1-1; a weak D match, TRBD1 (5 bases). The CDR3 totals 16 residues. V was pared by 2 bases and J by 0 bases, with 14 bases between. Germline CDR1 and CDR2: SGHNT and YYREEE (reference sequence). In nucleotides, the CDR3 is TGTGCCAGCAGCTTCTCGGGGCGGGGCTTGAACACTGAAGCTTTCTTT. Translated, it gives CASSFSGRGLNTEAFF.

The J gene is TRBJ2-6, the V gene TRBV30; 7 bases agree with TRBD2. The CDR3 spans 16 residues. V was pared by 5 bases and J by 0 bases, with 7 bases of the junction left unmatched. Germline V gene lookup returns CDR1 GTSNPN and CDR2 SVGIG (reference sequence). In DNA form, the CDR3 reads TGTGCCTGGTCACCCAGGGACTACTCTGGGGCCAACGTCCTGACTTTC. As protein: CAWSPRDYSGANVLTF.

The V and J genes are TRBV5-4 and TRBJ2-2, with TRBD1 matching 7 bases. The CDR3 runs to 15 residues. Germline CDR1 is SGHNT and CDR2 is YYREEE (reference sequence). Trimming took 4 bases from V and 4 from J; bases not matched to a gene: 7. The CDR3 nucleotides read TGTGCCAGCAGCGCGGACAGGCTAGGCACCGGGGAGCTGTTTTTT. This codes for CASSADRLGTGELFF.